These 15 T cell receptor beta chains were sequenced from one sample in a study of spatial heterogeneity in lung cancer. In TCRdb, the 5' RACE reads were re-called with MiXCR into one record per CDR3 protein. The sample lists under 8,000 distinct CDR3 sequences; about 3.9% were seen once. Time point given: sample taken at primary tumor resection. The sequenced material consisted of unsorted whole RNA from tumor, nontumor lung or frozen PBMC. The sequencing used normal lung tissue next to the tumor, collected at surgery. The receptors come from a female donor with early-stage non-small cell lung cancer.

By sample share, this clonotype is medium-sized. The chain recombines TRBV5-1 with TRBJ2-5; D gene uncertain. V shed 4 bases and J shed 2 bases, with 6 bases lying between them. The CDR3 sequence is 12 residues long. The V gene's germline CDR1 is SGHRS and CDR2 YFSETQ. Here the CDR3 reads CASSEEQETQYF. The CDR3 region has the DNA TGCGCCAGCAGCGAGGAGCAAGAGACCCAGTACTTC.

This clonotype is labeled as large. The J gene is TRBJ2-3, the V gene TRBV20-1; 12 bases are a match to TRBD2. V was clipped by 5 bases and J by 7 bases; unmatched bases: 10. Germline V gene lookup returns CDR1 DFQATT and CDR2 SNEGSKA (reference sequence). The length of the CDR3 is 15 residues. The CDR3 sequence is CSASLTSGGGNTQYF. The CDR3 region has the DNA TGCAGTGCTTCTCTGACTAGCGGGGGAGGGAATACGCAGTATTTT.

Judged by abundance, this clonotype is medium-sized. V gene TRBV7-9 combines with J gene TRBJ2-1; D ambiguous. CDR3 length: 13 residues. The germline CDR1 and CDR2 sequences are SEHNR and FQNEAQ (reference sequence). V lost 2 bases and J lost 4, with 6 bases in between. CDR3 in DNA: TGTGCCAGCAGCTTACTGGGGTACAATGAGCAGTTCTTC. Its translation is CASSLLGYNEQFF.

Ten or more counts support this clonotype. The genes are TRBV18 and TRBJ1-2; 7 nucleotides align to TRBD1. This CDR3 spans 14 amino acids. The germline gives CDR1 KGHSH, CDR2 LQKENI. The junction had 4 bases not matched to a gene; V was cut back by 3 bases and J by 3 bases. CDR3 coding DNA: TGTGCCAGCTCACCGACAGGGCAGGACTATGGCTACACCTTC. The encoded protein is CASSPTGQDYGYTF.

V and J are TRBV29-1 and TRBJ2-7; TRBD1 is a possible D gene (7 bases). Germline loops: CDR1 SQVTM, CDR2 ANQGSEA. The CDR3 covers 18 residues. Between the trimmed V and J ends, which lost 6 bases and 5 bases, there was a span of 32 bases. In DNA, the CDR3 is TGCAGCGTGACCCGGGACAGCCGTCGGGAGTGGGCTAGACACGAGCAGTACTTC. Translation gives CSVTRDSRREWARHEQYF.

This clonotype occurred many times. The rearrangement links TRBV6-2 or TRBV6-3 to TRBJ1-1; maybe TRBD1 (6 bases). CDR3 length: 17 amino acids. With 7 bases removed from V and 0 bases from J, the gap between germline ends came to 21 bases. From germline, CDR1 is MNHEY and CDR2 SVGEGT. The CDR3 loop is CASNDYPTGPMNTEAFF. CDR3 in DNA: TGTGCCAGCAACGACTACCCGACAGGCCCGATGAACACTGAAGCTTTCTTT.

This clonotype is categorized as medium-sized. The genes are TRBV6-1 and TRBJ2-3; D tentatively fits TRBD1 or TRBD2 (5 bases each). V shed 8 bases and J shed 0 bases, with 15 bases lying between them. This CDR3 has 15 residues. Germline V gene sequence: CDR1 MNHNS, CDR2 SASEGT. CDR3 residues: CASRRDGSSTDTQYF. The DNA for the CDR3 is TGTGCCAGCCGCCGGGACGGATCTAGCACAGATACGCAGTATTTT.

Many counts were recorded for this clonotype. CDR3 amino acids: CASSRRTAGRDNIQYF. DNA of the CDR3: TGTGCCAGCAGCCGAAGAACGGCGGGGCGGGATAACATTCAGTACTTC. The chain employs TRBV7-2 and TRBJ2-4; D perhaps matches TRBD2 (6 bases). The germline CDR1 and CDR2 sequences are SGHTA and FQGNSA. There are 16 residues in the CDR3. The germline V and J ends were trimmed by 5 bases and 7 bases, with 21 bases remaining between them.

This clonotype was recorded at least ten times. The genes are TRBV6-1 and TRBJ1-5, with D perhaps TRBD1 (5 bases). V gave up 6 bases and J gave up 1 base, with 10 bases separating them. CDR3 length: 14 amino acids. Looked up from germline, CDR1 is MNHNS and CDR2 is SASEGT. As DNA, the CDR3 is TGTGCCAGCAGCGGTGGACAAAGCAATCAGCCCCAGCATTTT. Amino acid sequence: CASSGGQSNQPQHF.

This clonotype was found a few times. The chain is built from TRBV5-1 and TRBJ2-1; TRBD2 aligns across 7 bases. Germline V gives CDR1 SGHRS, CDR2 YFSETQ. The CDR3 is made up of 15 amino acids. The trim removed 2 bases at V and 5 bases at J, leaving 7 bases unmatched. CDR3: CASSFLSSGNNEQFF. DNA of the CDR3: TGCGCCAGCAGCTTTCTGTCTAGCGGAAACAATGAGCAGTTCTTC.

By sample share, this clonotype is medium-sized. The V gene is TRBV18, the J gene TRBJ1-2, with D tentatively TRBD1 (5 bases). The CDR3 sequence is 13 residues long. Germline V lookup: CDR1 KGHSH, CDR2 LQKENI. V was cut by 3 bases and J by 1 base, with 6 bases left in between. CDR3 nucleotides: TGTGCCAGCTCACCGGGGGATAACTATGGCTACACCTTC. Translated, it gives CASSPGDNYGYTF.

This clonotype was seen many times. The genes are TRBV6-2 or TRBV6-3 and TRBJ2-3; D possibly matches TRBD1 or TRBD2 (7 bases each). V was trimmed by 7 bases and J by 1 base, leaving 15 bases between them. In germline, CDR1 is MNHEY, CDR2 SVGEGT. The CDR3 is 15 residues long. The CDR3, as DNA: TGTGCCAGCACCGCAGGGGGGGGCCGCACAGATACGCAGTATTTT. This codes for CASTAGGGRTDTQYF.

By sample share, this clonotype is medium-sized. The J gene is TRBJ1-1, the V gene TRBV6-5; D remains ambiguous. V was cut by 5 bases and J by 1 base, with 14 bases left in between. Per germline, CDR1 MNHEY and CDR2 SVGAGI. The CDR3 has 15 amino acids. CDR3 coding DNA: TGTGCCAGCAGTCCACAACCGGGCGCGAACACTGAAGCTTTCTTT. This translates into CASSPQPGANTEAFF.

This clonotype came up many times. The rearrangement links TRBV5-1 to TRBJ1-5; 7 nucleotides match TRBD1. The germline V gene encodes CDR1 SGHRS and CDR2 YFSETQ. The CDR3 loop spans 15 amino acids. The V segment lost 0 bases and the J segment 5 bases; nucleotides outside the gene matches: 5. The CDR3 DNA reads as TGCGCCAGCAGCTTGGGGGACAGTCAAGATCAGCCCCAGCATTTT. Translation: CASSLGDSQDQPQHF.

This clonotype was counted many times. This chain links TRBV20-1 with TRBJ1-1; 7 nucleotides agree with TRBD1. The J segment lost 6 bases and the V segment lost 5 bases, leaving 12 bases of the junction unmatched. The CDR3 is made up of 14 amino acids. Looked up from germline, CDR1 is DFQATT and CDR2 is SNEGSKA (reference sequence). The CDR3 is CSALTGEGDSEAFF. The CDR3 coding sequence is TGCAGTGCTTTAACAGGGGAGGGAGATTCTGAAGCTTTCTTT.